What follows are 21 T cell receptor beta chains derived from one specimen sequenced in a study of siplizumab effects on memory and regulatory T cells. Profiled with immunoSEQ multiplex PCR; TCRdb holds only in-frame clones, not every one. The sample consists of roughly 92,000 clones, 94% of them appearing once. The source material was non-Treg CD4+ T cells sorted from blood. These receptors came from a human donor in good health.

This chain connects TRBV19 to TRBJ2-1; 7 bases are shared with TRBD2. V dropped 4 bases and J dropped 4; count of bases not matched to a gene: 4. The CDR3 loop spans 14 amino acids. The V gene's germline CDR1 is LNHDA and CDR2 SQIVND (reference sequence). The CDR3 protein is CASSSGGSYNEQFF. The CDR3 nucleotides are TGTGCCAGTAGTAGCGGGGGATCGTACAATGAGCAGTTCTTC.

This chain links TRBV7-9 with TRBJ2-5, with 10 bases that match TRBD1. The CDR3 consists of 17 residues. Germline CDR1 reads SEHNR; CDR2 reads FQNEAQ (reference sequence). The ends lost 4 bases at V and 4 bases at J; junction bases unmatched: 12. The CDR3 here is CASSSPPGQGIRETQYF. The DNA of the CDR3 is TGTGCCAGCAGCTCCCCCCCGGGACAGGGGATCCGAGAGACCCAGTACTTC.

The genes are TRBV29-1 and TRBJ1-2, with 7 bases identical to TRBD1. CDR3 length: 15 amino acids. Germline CDR1 reads SQVTM; CDR2 reads ANQGSEA. Trimming took 6 bases from V and 0 from J; bases not matched to a gene: 10. The CDR3 DNA sequence: TGCAGCGTAGACAGGGCGGTTTCGGCTAACTATGGCTACACCTTC. Residues: CSVDRAVSANYGYTF.

The genes are TRBV27 and TRBJ2-7, with D tentatively TRBD1 (6 bases). With 3 bases removed from V and 3 bases from J, the gap between germline ends came to 21 bases. The CDR3 length is 17 residues. Germline CDR1 reads MNHEY; CDR2 reads SMNVEV (reference sequence). DNA for the CDR3: TGTGCCAGCAGTTTGGGTCCCCCAGGGGTAACCTACTACGAGCAGTACTTC. The encoded protein is CASSLGPPGVTYYEQYF.

This sequence joins TRBV5-1 and TRBJ1-4; D is perhaps TRBD1 (5 bases). This CDR3 has 15 amino acids. V gave up 0 bases and J gave up 3 bases, with 9 bases separating them. Germline lookup yields CDR1 SGHRS and CDR2 YFSETQ. The CDR3 DNA is TGCGCCAGCAGCTTGGGAGGGGCTCCTAATGAAAAACTGTTTTTT. It codes for CASSLGGAPNEKLFF.

The chain combines TRBV6-6 with TRBJ2-7; D unresolved. The CDR3 runs 12 residues. With 5 bases removed from V and 3 bases from J, the gap between germline ends came to 8 bases. Germline-derived CDR1 and CDR2 are MNHNY and SVGAGI (reference sequence). The CDR3 region has the DNA TGTGCCAGCAGTCTAGTATTCTACGAGCAGTACTTC. It is translated as CASSLVFYEQYF.

J is TRBJ2-6 and V is TRBV9; D not resolved. CDR1 and CDR2 from the germline V gene are SGDLS and YYNGEE. The CDR3 consists of 13 residues. Trimming left V 3 bases short and J 4 bases short, with 5 bases between. CDR3 loop: CASSARGANVLTF. The CDR3 nucleotides read TGTGCCAGCAGCGCGAGGGGGGCCAACGTCCTGACTTTC. The full variable domain, with the rest looked up from reference TRBV9 and TRBJ2-6, is DSGVTQTPKHLITATGQRVTLRCSPRSGDLSVYWYQQSLDQGLQFLIQYYNGEERAKGNILERFSAQQFPDLHSELNLSSLELGDSALYFCASSARGANVLTFGAGSRLTVL.

V gene TRBV9 combines with J gene TRBJ1-2; no clear D. Trimming pared 7 bases from V and 4 bases from J, leaving 8 bases between. This CDR3 contains 11 residues. Per germline, CDR1 SGDLS and CDR2 YYNGEE. In nucleotides, the CDR3 is TGTGCCAGCGCGACACTCTATGGCTACACCTTC. Protein sequence: CASATLYGYTF.

V and J are TRBV5-4 and TRBJ1-1, with D uncertain. Per germline, CDR1 SGHNT and CDR2 YYREEE (reference sequence). V lost 2 bases, J lost 0 bases, and 11 bases lay in between. The CDR3 has 15 residues. The CDR3 region has the DNA TGTGCCAGCAGCTTCGAGACTAACCTGAACACTGAAGCTTTCTTT. Translated: CASSFETNLNTEAFF. The variable domain in full, with the rest retrieved from reference TRBV5-4 and TRBJ1-1, is ETGVTQSPTHLIKTRGQQVTLRCSSQSGHNTVSWYQQALGQGPQFIFQYYREEENGRGNFPPRFSGLQFPNYSSELNVNALELDDSALYLCASSFETNLNTEAFFGQGTRLTVV.

The chain has TRBV19 and TRBJ1-2; maybe TRBD1 (5 bases). V lost 7 bases and J 4 bases, leaving 19 bases between the germline ends. This CDR3 has 15 residues. Germline V gene sequence: CDR1 LNHDA, CDR2 SQIVND (reference sequence). For the CDR3, the DNA is TGTGCCAGTACCCTCGGGGGGACTCAGGGCTATGGCTACACCTTC. It translates to CASTLGGTQGYGYTF.

The chain links TRBV30 to TRBJ2-1; possibly TRBD2 for D (6 bases). The V and J ends lost 3 bases and 0 bases respectively, with 15 bases between them. The CDR3 totals 16 residues. Looked up from germline, CDR1 is GTSNPN and CDR2 is SVGIG (reference sequence). This CDR3 is CAWRGGGGSSYNEQFF. The CDR3 nucleotides read TGTGCCTGGAGGGGAGGAGGAGGGAGCTCCTACAATGAGCAGTTCTTC. The full variable domain, its missing parts supplied by reference TRBV30 and TRBJ2-1, is SQTIHQWPATLVQPVGSPLSLECTVEGTSNPNLYWYRQAAGRGLQLLFYSVGIGQISSEVPQNLSASRPQDRQFILSSKKLLLSDSGFYLCAWRGGGGSSYNEQFFGPGTRLTVL.

The chain employs TRBV4-1 and TRBJ2-3; TRBD1 matches at 8 bases. This CDR3 comprises 19 residues. The V and J ends lost 0 bases and 0 bases, in that order; junction bases with no gene match: 11. Germline loops: CDR1 MGHRA, CDR2 YSYEKL. CDR3 in DNA: TGCGCCAGCAGCCAAGATCATCGGCAGGGGGCGGCTAGCACAGATACGCAGTATTTT. Residues: CASSQDHRQGAASTDTQYF.

The chain combines TRBV6-1 with TRBJ2-7; D remains ambiguous. This CDR3 comprises 16 residues. Deletions cut 4 bases from V and 2 bases from J, with 18 bases between. The germline V gene has CDR1 MNHNS and CDR2 SASEGT. CDR3: CASSVVLTRLTYEQYF. Here the CDR3 DNA reads TGTGCCAGCAGTGTAGTTCTGACCCGACTCACCTACGAGCAGTACTTC.

The V and J genes are TRBV18 and TRBJ1-3; D remains ambiguous. The V gene's germline CDR1 is KGHSH and CDR2 LQKENI. The V end lost 4 bases, the J end lost 0 bases, and 7 bases lay between the germline ends. This CDR3 is 14 amino acids long. CDR3 DNA sequence: TGTGCCAGCTCACGATGGGGCTCTGGAAACACCATATATTTT. This sequence encodes CASSRWGSGNTIYF.

The chain has TRBV5-5 and TRBJ1-5, with a weak D call TRBD1 (5 bases). The V gene lost 0 bases and the J gene lost 6 bases, with 10 bases spanning the gap. Germline-derived CDR1 and CDR2 are SGHKS and YYEKEE (reference sequence). The CDR3 loop spans 14 amino acids. For the CDR3, the DNA is TGTGCCAGCAGCTTGGACAGGACGAGTCAGCCCCAGCATTTT. Its protein product is CASSLDRTSQPQHF.

The table lists this clone with a few counts. The chain is built from TRBV5-1 and TRBJ2-5, with a tentative D call TRBD1 (5 bases). This CDR3 comprises 12 residues. Between the trimmed V and J ends, which lost 4 bases and 7 bases, there was a span of 11 bases. Germline loops: CDR1 SGHRS, CDR2 YFSETQ. The CDR3, as DNA: TGCGCCAGCAGCCCGGACCAGGGGACCCAGTACTTC. Translation gives CASSPDQGTQYF. The full variable domain, with the rest looked up from reference TRBV5-1 and TRBJ2-5, is KAGVTQTPRYLIKTRGQQVTLSCSPISGHRSVSWYQQTPGQGLQFLFEYFSETQRNKGNFPGRFSGRQFSNSRSEMNVSTLELGDSALYLCASSPDQGTQYFGPGTRLLVL.

The genes are TRBV6-1 and TRBJ2-1, with a tentative D call TRBD1 (6 bases). The ends were cut back, 4 bases at V and 4 bases at J, with 20 bases in the middle. The CDR3 covers 17 residues. CDR1 and CDR2 (germline): MNHNS, SASEGT. This CDR3 reads CASSGYNREKGYNEQFF. As DNA, the CDR3 is TGTGCCAGCAGTGGTTATAACAGGGAGAAAGGGTACAATGAGCAGTTCTTC.

The chain has TRBV11-3 and TRBJ1-3; D may be TRBD1 (6 bases). The length of the CDR3 is 13 residues. Germline V gene lookup returns CDR1 SGHNT and CDR2 YENEEA. Trimming removed 5 bases at V and 4 bases at J, with 9 bases between. CDR3 in amino acids: CASSRDIGNTIYF. The CDR3 DNA is TGTGCCAGCAGCAGGGACATCGGAAACACCATATATTTT.

This clone was picked up one time. The rearrangement uses TRBV6-1 and TRBJ2-7, with 10 bases aligning to TRBD1. Germline CDR1 is MNHNS and CDR2 is SASEGT. The V gene end was trimmed by 6 bases and the J gene end by 7 bases; junction bases not matched to a gene: 9. CDR3 size: 14 residues. The CDR3 DNA is TGTGCCAGCAGCCGACAGGGGGCGGTGGGAGAGCAGTACTTC. This codes for CASSRQGAVGEQYF.

This clone appeared a single time. The CDR3 spells CASRQENQPQHF. DNA of the CDR3: TGTGCCAGCAGGCAGGAAAATCAGCCCCAGCATTTT. The chain carries TRBV2 and TRBJ1-5; no reliable D call. V was trimmed by 6 bases and J by 4 bases, leaving 7 bases between them. CDR1 and CDR2 (germline): SNHLY, FYNNEI. The CDR3 loop spans 12 amino acids.

The rearrangement uses TRBV6-1 and TRBJ1-2; the D gene is possibly TRBD1 (5 bases). The ends were cut back, 3 bases at V and 7 bases at J, with 12 bases in the middle. The CDR3 is 13 residues long. The germline gives CDR1 MNHNS, CDR2 SASEGT. CDR3 DNA sequence: TGTGCCAGCAGTGATTGGGGGGGTATTGGCTACACCTTC. This gives the protein CASSDWGGIGYTF.